A selection of T cell receptor beta chains follows, all from one sample in a study of blood T cell repertoires in COVID-19. TCRdb's copy holds only in-frame clones and misses some; the assay was immunoSEQ multiplex PCR. The repertoire includes under 200,000 clones, 80% to 90% of them detected once, and around a tenth sits in the top ten. Sequencing used peripheral blood. These receptors were obtained from a woman in her 70s with COVID-19, enrolled during active disease. The CDR3 runs from the conserved cysteine through the conserved F or W. Each record gives: clone size, J gene, D gene, V gene, CDR3 protein. The D gene is left open where the match is weak. A clone size is listed for some rows: how often the clone was seen (once, few, many), or a class if it is expanded.

abundance: .
j_gene: TRBJ1-5
d_gene: .
v_gene: TRBV30
CDR3aa: CAWRVQGWNQPQHF

abundance: .
j_gene: TRBJ1-3
d_gene: .
v_gene: TRBV7-9
CDR3aa: CASQGRNTIYF

abundance: .
j_gene: TRBJ1-5
d_gene: .
v_gene: TRBV9
CDR3aa: CASSQGGSGNQPQHF

abundance: .
j_gene: TRBJ1-2
d_gene: TRBD1
v_gene: TRBV6-5
CDR3aa: CASSFRTGLNYGYTF

abundance: once
j_gene: TRBJ2-7
d_gene: .
v_gene: TRBV4-1
CDR3aa: CASSQDDRSYEQYF

abundance: .
j_gene: TRBJ2-7
d_gene: TRBD1
v_gene: TRBV5-1
CDR3aa: CASRQWTGGSYEQYF

abundance: once
j_gene: TRBJ1-4
d_gene: .
v_gene: TRBV5-1
CDR3aa: CASSSDPRGTNEKLFF

abundance: .
j_gene: TRBJ1-2
d_gene: .
v_gene: TRBV10-3
CDR3aa: CAISDTEVYGYTF

abundance: .
j_gene: TRBJ1-1
d_gene: .
v_gene: TRBV6-1
CDR3aa: CASSERTANEAFF

abundance: .
j_gene: TRBJ2-7
d_gene: TRBD1
v_gene: TRBV6-5
CDR3aa: CASSYSGGTGDYEQYF

abundance: .
j_gene: TRBJ2-2
d_gene: TRBD2
v_gene: TRBV7-6
CDR3aa: CASSPRTPGLAGRSGELFF

abundance: .
j_gene: TRBJ1-1
d_gene: TRBD1
v_gene: TRBV6-1
CDR3aa: CASSESGGETEAFF

abundance: once
j_gene: TRBJ2-2
d_gene: TRBD1
v_gene: TRBV19
CDR3aa: CASSVTGGRTGELFF

abundance: .
j_gene: TRBJ2-1
d_gene: .
v_gene: TRBV5-1
CDR3aa: CASSFTGTNNEQFF

abundance: .
j_gene: TRBJ2-3
d_gene: TRBD1
v_gene: TRBV7-2
CDR3aa: CASSSALRTGGTDTQYF

abundance: .
j_gene: TRBJ2-3
d_gene: .
v_gene: TRBV5-1
CDR3aa: CASSLREGADTQYF

abundance: .
j_gene: TRBJ1-2
d_gene: TRBD1
v_gene: TRBV6-5
CDR3aa: CASTKTGDGYTF